What follows are 19 T cell receptor beta chains derived from one specimen sequenced in a study of T cells in Graves' hyperthyroidism and ophthalmopathy. Amplification targeted TCR beta CDR3 regions from RNA transcripts. The TCR CDR3 first-round RT-PCR relied on the HTBI primer set. TCRdb fed the multiplex PCR reads into MiXCR, producing one record per CDR3 protein. The table shows about 200,000 distinct CDR3 sequences, with approximately 20% occurring only once. Material for sequencing was blood. The source is a man aged 40-49 years with Graves' hyperthyroidism.

The table lists this clonotype with many counts. The CDR3, as DNA: TGTGCCAGCAGCACATCCTCCGGGACTAGCGGGGGGGTCCACGTTACGCAGTATTTT. Its translation: CASSTSSGTSGGVHVTQYF. V usage is TRBV7-2 and J usage is TRBJ2-3, with TRBD2 matching 16 bases. The CDR3 consists of 19 residues. CDR1 is SGHTA, CDR2 FQGNSA, per germline. V trimming: 5 bases; J trimming: 8 bases; junction bases outside the gene matches: 16.

There are many counts of this clonotype. The chain links TRBV6-1 to TRBJ1-2, with D tentatively TRBD1 (6 bases). The germline V and J ends were trimmed by 7 bases and 2 bases, with 20 bases remaining between them. The length of the CDR3 is 16 residues. CDR1 and CDR2 from the germline V gene are MNHNS and SASEGT. The CDR3 region has the DNA TGTGCCAGCATGAAGATAGGATGGGGGGCCAACTATGGCTACACCTTC. Protein sequence: CASMKIGWGANYGYTF.

This clonotype was found many times. The V gene is TRBV7-2, the J gene TRBJ2-1, with D uncertain. Germline values: CDR1 SGHTA, CDR2 FQGNSA. The V end was cut by 3 bases, the J end by 10 bases, with 13 bases between. CDR3 length equals 13 residues. CDR3 in amino acids: CASSFSLAKEQFF. DNA for the CDR3: TGTGCCAGCAGCTTTTCCCTCGCGAAGGAGCAGTTCTTC.

This sequence joins TRBV28 and TRBJ2-5; 8 bases map to TRBD1. The CDR3 runs 15 residues. V trimming: 7 bases; J trimming: 4 bases; junction bases outside the gene matches: 11. Germline assignment: CDR1 MDHEN and CDR2 SYDVKM. The CDR3 sequence is CASNGGQVGGETQYF. The CDR3, as DNA: TGTGCCAGCAATGGGGGACAGGTGGGAGGAGAGACCCAGTACTTC.

The sample holds many counts of this clonotype. The J gene is TRBJ2-2, the V gene TRBV7-2; D is ambiguous. Germline V gene lookup returns CDR1 SGHTA and CDR2 FQGNSA. Trimming removed 2 bases at V and 7 bases at J, with 5 bases between. The CDR3 covers 12 residues. The CDR3 DNA reads as TGTGCCAGCAGCTTAAAAATCGGGGAGCTGTTTTTT. Translated: CASSLKIGELFF.

The table lists this clonotype with many counts. The chain couples TRBV3-1 to TRBJ2-5; D unresolved. V lost 5 bases and J 7 bases, leaving 14 bases between the germline ends. Germline-derived CDR1 and CDR2 are LGHDT and YNNKEL (reference sequence). The CDR3 totals 13 residues. The CDR3 sequence: CASSYSEYGTQYF. In nucleotides, the CDR3 is TGTGCCAGCAGCTATAGTGAATATGGGACCCAGTACTTC.

The sample holds many counts of this clonotype. The chain employs TRBV20-1 and TRBJ1-3; no definite D call. Germline V CDR1 and CDR2: DFQATT, SNEGSKA (reference sequence). Trimming stripped 7 bases from V and 4 bases from J, with 11 bases between. There are 12 residues in the CDR3. CDR3 DNA: TGCAGTGGAAGCGAAGGGGGAAACACCATATATTTT. Translation: CSGSEGGNTIYF.

The chain links TRBV18 to TRBJ2-7, with D perhaps matching TRBD1 (5 bases). Trimming removed 0 bases at V and 1 base at J, with 13 bases between. This CDR3 region has 16 residues. Germline lookup yields CDR1 KGHSH and CDR2 LQKENI. The CDR3, as DNA: TGTGCCAGCTCACCACCGTTAACGAGACAGTCCTACGAGCAGTACTTC. It codes for CASSPPLTRQSYEQYF. The whole variable domain, remainder taken from reference TRBV18 and TRBJ2-7, is NAGVMQNPRHLVRRRGQEARLRCSPMKGHSHVYWYRQLPEEGLKFMVYLQKENIIDESGMPKERFSAEFPKEGPSILRIQQVVRGDSAAYFCASSPPLTRQSYEQYFGPGTRLTVT.

This clonotype was seen many times. The CDR3 region has the DNA TGTGCCAGCAGCGTAGATGCCAGAGGCGCAGATACGCAGTATTTT. This gives the protein CASSVDARGADTQYF. This chain uses TRBV9 with TRBJ2-3; the D is unclear. Per the germline V gene, CDR1 is SGDLS and CDR2 is YYNGEE. Between the trimmed V and J ends, which lost 0 bases and 4 bases, there was a span of 12 bases. This CDR3 has 15 residues.

In this sample, this clonotype turned up many times. The J gene is TRBJ2-1, the V gene TRBV20-1; D is possibly TRBD1 (6 bases). This CDR3 contains 17 residues. Trimming shortened V by 0 bases and J by 2 bases, and 17 bases separated the two germline ends. Looked up from germline, CDR1 is DFQATT and CDR2 is SNEGSKA (reference sequence). DNA for the CDR3: TGCAGTGCTAGAGATCTTTTCCCAGGGGACACCTACAATGAGCAGTTCTTC. Protein: CSARDLFPGDTYNEQFF.

The chain uses TRBV30 and TRBJ1-2, with D unresolved. CDR1 GTSNPN and CDR2 SVGIG come from the germline V gene (reference sequence). The CDR3 consists of 12 residues. V lost 7 bases and J 6 bases, leaving 15 bases between the germline ends. In DNA form, the CDR3 reads TGTGCCTCGTCCCGGGGTTTGGATGGCTACACCTTC. Translating gives CASSRGLDGYTF.

This clonotype was detected ten times or more. In nucleotides, the CDR3 is TGTGCCAGCAGCTCGGGGGACAGGAGCACCGGGGAGCTGTTTTTT. Translated, it gives CASSSGDRSTGELFF. This sequence joins TRBV11-2 and TRBJ2-2; TRBD1 matches at 8 bases. The CDR3 has 15 amino acids. Germline trimming cut 4 bases from V and 4 bases from J; bases unmatched to any gene: 5. From germline, CDR1 is SGHAT and CDR2 FQNNGV. Complete variable domain (other parts from reference TRBV11-2 and TRBJ2-2): EAGVAQSPRYKIIEKRQSVAFWCNPISGHATLYWYQQILGQGPKLLIQFQNNGVVDDSQLPKDRFSAERLKGVDSTLKIQPAKLEDSAVYLCASSSGDRSTGELFFGEGSRLTVL.

In this sample, this clonotype turned up many times. The chain links TRBV28 to TRBJ1-5, with 9 bases that match TRBD1. Germline V gene sequence: CDR1 MDHEN, CDR2 SYDVKM. Trimming removed 5 bases from V and 6 bases from J; junction bases left unmatched: 2. The CDR3 has 13 amino acids. The CDR3: CASSDRGVQPQHF. CDR3 nucleotides: TGTGCCAGCAGTGACAGGGGGGTTCAGCCCCAGCATTTT.

V is TRBV4-2 and J is TRBJ2-5; 12 positions match TRBD2. The CDR3 runs to 19 residues. Looked up from germline, CDR1 is LGHNA and CDR2 is YNFKEQ. Trimming at V came to 4 bases and at J to 1 base, leaving 13 bases not matched to a gene. As DNA, the CDR3 is TGTGCCAGCAGCCCACTGGGGCTAGCGGGGGGGCCGCCCCAAGAGACCCAGTACTTC. This translates into CASSPLGLAGGPPQETQYF.

The chain carries TRBV12-5 and TRBJ1-3; 7 nucleotides match TRBD1. V shed 5 bases and J 4 bases; nucleotides not matched to a gene: 8. This CDR3 has 15 amino acids. Germline lookup yields CDR1 LGHNT and CDR2 FRNRAP. CDR3 in DNA: TGTGCTAGTGGTGATGACAGGGTAGGAGGAAACACCATATATTTT. It is translated as CASGDDRVGGNTIYF.

At least ten counts were recorded for this clonotype. The chain is built from TRBV7-9 and TRBJ2-2; no definite D call. Between the trimmed V and J ends, which lost 5 bases and 5 bases, there was a span of 9 bases. The CDR3 sequence is 13 residues long. CDR1 and CDR2 (germline): SEHNR, FQNEAQ (reference sequence). CDR3 loop: CASSLTGTGELFF. CDR3 nucleotides: TGTGCCAGCAGCCTAACCGGGACCGGGGAGCTGTTTTTT.

The chain uses TRBV20-1 and TRBJ2-7, with 14 nucleotides matching TRBD2. CDR1 is DFQATT, CDR2 SNEGSKA, per germline (reference sequence). The CDR3 is made up of 18 amino acids. With V trimmed by 1 base and J by 5 bases, 13 bases remained unmatched. Written as DNA, the CDR3 is TGCAGTGCTAGAGGACTAGCGGGAGGGCTATCACCCGCCCACGAGCAGTACTTC. Translation: CSARGLAGGLSPAHEQYF.

The chain couples TRBV7-6 to TRBJ2-5; 7 bases agree with TRBD2. V was pared by 0 bases and J by 8 bases, with 9 bases of the junction left unmatched. The CDR3 sequence is 15 residues long. Germline V gene data show CDR1 as SGHVS and CDR2 as FNYEAQ. CDR3 in DNA: TGTGCCAGCAGCTTAGCGCGGGCGGGGGTGGACACCCAGTACTTC. Its protein product is CASSLARAGVDTQYF.

This clonotype has at least ten counts. This chain links TRBV12-3 or TRBV12-4 with TRBJ2-1, with TRBD1 matching over 9 bases. This CDR3 is 14 amino acids long. V lost 6 bases, J lost 6 bases, and 6 bases stayed unmatched. Here the CDR3 DNA reads TGTGCCAGCAGCCCCGGGACAGGGTCCAATGAGCAGTTCTTC. Amino acid sequence: CASSPGTGSNEQFF.